These 18 T cell receptor beta chains share one sample of origin, sequenced in a study of blood T cell repertoires in COVID-19. Only in-frame clones appear in the TCRdb table, and some are missing; sequencing was by immunoSEQ multiplex PCR. The table shows approximately 350,000 clones, with about 88% occurring only once. The sample taken for sequencing was peripheral blood. The receptor source for this set is a woman in her sixties with COVID-19, enrolled during active disease.

This clone was observed a single time. The chain couples TRBV6-2 or TRBV6-3 to TRBJ2-1; D unclear. Trimming left V 5 bases short and J 5 bases short, with 19 bases between. The germline V gene encodes CDR1 MNHEY and CDR2 SVGEGT. The CDR3 sequence is 16 residues long. The CDR3: CASSPRHLPPNNEQFF. The CDR3 nucleotides read TGTGCCAGCAGTCCGCGACATCTGCCTCCTAACAATGAGCAGTTCTTC.

DNA of the CDR3: TGTGCCACCGGTGGACTAGCGGGGGGTGGGCAGTTCTTC. This translates into CATGGLAGGGQFF. The gene calls are TRBV24-1 and TRBJ2-1, with 14 bases aligning to TRBD2. Germline V lookup: CDR1 KGHDR, CDR2 SFDVKD. V shed 9 bases, J shed 12 bases, and the junction held 6 bases outside the gene matches. This CDR3 has 13 residues.

CDR3 sequence: CASSQRTGLTYGYTF. The CDR3, as DNA: TGTGCCAGCAGCCAACGGACAGGGCTTACCTATGGCTACACCTTC. J is TRBJ1-2 and V is TRBV9; 8 bases line up with TRBD1. J was trimmed by 4 bases and V by 4 bases; bases with no gene match: 9. Germline V lookup: CDR1 SGDLS, CDR2 YYNGEE. The CDR3 consists of 15 residues.

The chain employs TRBV2 and TRBJ1-1; TRBD1 agrees at 10 bases. V lost 6 bases, J lost 6 bases, and 7 bases stayed unmatched. Germline CDR1 reads SNHLY; CDR2 reads FYNNEI. The CDR3 is 14 residues long. The CDR3 region has the DNA TGTGCCAGCAGACCCCGGGACAGGGGATCTGAAGCTTTCTTT. Protein sequence: CASRPRDRGSEAFF.

J is TRBJ2-7 and V is TRBV11-3; a weak D match, TRBD1 (5 bases). Germline CDR1 is SGHNT and CDR2 is YENEEA. Trimming cost V 0 bases and J 6 bases, with 9 bases left between them. The CDR3 is 13 amino acids. This CDR3 reads CASSLDPGSEQYF. DNA for the CDR3: TGTGCCAGCAGCTTAGATCCAGGGTCCGAGCAGTACTTC.

J is TRBJ2-3 and V is TRBV5-8, with 14 positions matching TRBD2. Germline assignment: CDR1 SGHTS and CDR2 YDEGEE. The junction had 4 bases not matched to a gene; V was cut back by 4 bases and J by 0 bases. The CDR3 contains 17 residues. The CDR3 reads CASSRGLAGGSTDTQYF. The DNA of the CDR3 is TGTGCCAGCAGCCGAGGACTAGCGGGGGGTAGCACAGATACGCAGTATTTT.

This clone occurred once. The rearrangement links TRBV5-4 to TRBJ2-3, with 10 positions matching TRBD2. Germline CDR1 is SGHNT and CDR2 is YYREEE (reference sequence). The V and J ends lost 4 bases and 3 bases, in that order; junction bases with no gene match: 5. CDR3 length equals 15 residues. The CDR3 DNA follows: TGTGCCAGCAGCGCTTATAGCGGGGGGACAGATACGCAGTATTTT. Its translation is CASSAYSGGTDTQYF.

The V and J genes are TRBV4-1 and TRBJ2-1; 15 bases agree with TRBD2. The CDR3 consists of 16 residues. The J segment lost 9 bases and the V segment lost 3 bases, leaving 6 bases of the junction unmatched. CDR1 and CDR2 (germline): MGHRA, YSYEKL. Here the CDR3 reads CASSHRTSGGASEQFF. The DNA of the CDR3 is TGCGCCAGCAGCCACCGGACTAGCGGGGGGGCCTCTGAGCAGTTCTTC.

This clone has just one count. The chain combines TRBV11-3 with TRBJ2-3, with TRBD2 as a possible D gene (7 bases). This CDR3 region has 17 residues. Germline lookup yields CDR1 SGHNT and CDR2 YENEEA. V dropped 3 bases and J dropped 0 bases, with 16 bases sitting between them. CDR3 sequence (DNA): TGTGCCAGCAGCTTGGGGGGGCGTTCCACTAGCACAGATACGCAGTATTTT. It specifies CASSLGGRSTSTDTQYF.

This chain connects TRBV11-1 to TRBJ2-3, with 8 bases fitting TRBD2. Trimming cost V 4 bases and J 0 bases; bases outside gene matches: 6. Germline CDR1 SGHAT, CDR2 FQDESV (reference sequence). The CDR3 sequence is 16 residues long. CDR3 in DNA: TGTGCCAGCAGCTACGGTAGCGGGGCCAGCACAGATACGCAGTATTTT. Translation gives CASSYGSGASTDTQYF.

The chain has TRBV18 and TRBJ1-2; 12 positions match TRBD1. V lost 3 bases and J lost 3; bases outside the gene matches: 2. Germline CDR1 and CDR2: KGHSH and LQKENI. The CDR3 is 15 amino acids. CDR3 loop: CASSPGTGGYYGYTF. CDR3 coding DNA: TGTGCCAGCTCACCCGGGACAGGGGGCTACTATGGCTACACCTTC.

This sequence joins TRBV7-9 and TRBJ2-5; 11 bases are a match to TRBD2. This CDR3 contains 15 residues. Germline V gene sequence: CDR1 SEHNR, CDR2 FQNEAQ (reference sequence). With 2 bases clipped from V and 3 bases from J, the junction kept 2 bases outside the gene matches. The CDR3 loop reads CASSLRSGGEETQYF. CDR3 bases: TGTGCCAGCAGCTTACGTAGCGGGGGGGAAGAGACCCAGTACTTC.

V is TRBV20-1 and J is TRBJ2-7; TRBD2 might be the D (5 bases). V shed 3 bases and J shed 7 bases, with 10 bases lying between them. The CDR3 totals 11 residues. CDR1 and CDR2 (germline): DFQATT, SNEGSKA (reference sequence). This CDR3 is CSARRDWEQYF. The CDR3 DNA is TGCAGTGCTAGGAGGGATTGGGAGCAGTACTTC.

V is TRBV27 and J is TRBJ1-1, with 7 bases fitting TRBD1. Germline CDR1 reads MNHEY; CDR2 reads SMNVEV (reference sequence). The CDR3 sequence is 13 residues long. V was pared by 5 bases and J by 11 bases, with 11 bases of the junction left unmatched. The CDR3 loop is CASSPGQPMRAFF. DNA for the CDR3: TGTGCCAGCAGTCCGGGACAGCCTATGAGGGCTTTCTTT.

The genes are TRBV7-2 and TRBJ1-5, with D tentatively TRBD1 (6 bases). The germline CDR1 and CDR2 sequences are SGHTA and FQGNSA. This CDR3 is built from 16 residues. V gave up 4 bases and J gave up 7 bases, with 20 bases separating them. The CDR3 region is CASSSFRGGAGQPQHF. CDR3 in DNA: TGTGCCAGCAGCTCATTTCGAGGGGGGGCAGGCCAGCCCCAGCATTTT.

The rearrangement joins TRBV2 to TRBJ2-1; 8 nucleotides agree with TRBD2. The trim removed 8 bases at V and 5 bases at J, leaving 8 bases unmatched. Germline V gene lookup returns CDR1 SNHLY and CDR2 FYNNEI. This CDR3 is 14 amino acids long. The CDR3 DNA reads as TGTGCCAGCCCAAGGGCGCGGGGGGACAATGAGCAGTTCTTC. Translating gives CASPRARGDNEQFF.

In the case of this clone: A read error may produce the germline difference seen at one junction end. The chain joins TRBV6-5 to TRBJ1-6; 7 bases fit TRBD1. The CDR3 is 16 residues long. CDR1 and CDR2 from the germline V gene are MNHEY and SVGAGI. The DNA of the CDR3 is TGTGCCAGCAGTTACTCGTTGAGACAGGGCAATTCACCTCTCCACTTT. Its protein product is CASSYSLRQGNSPLHF.

The sample holds many counts of this clone. DNA for the CDR3: TGCGCCAGCAGCTTTCTAGCGGGAGCCTCCTACGAGCAGTACTTC. Translated: CASSFLAGASYEQYF. The gene calls are TRBV5-1 and TRBJ2-7; 10 bases fit TRBD2. V lost 2 bases and J lost 0; bases outside the gene matches: 2. Germline CDR1 SGHRS, CDR2 YFSETQ. The CDR3 runs 15 residues.